These 27 T cell receptor beta chains originate from one sample sequenced in a study of blood T cells in healthy people across ages. PCR was performed a second time for about 7 to 12 cycles using a sample-barcoded 5' primer and a J-beta primer mix. TCRdb re-called the 5' RACE reads with MiXCR, one entry per CDR3 protein. The sample carries about 780,000 distinct CDR3 sequences, 20% to 30% recorded once. The data were also submitted as part of a second study, on T cells of mothers and their children.

The sample consisted of blood. The receptors were gathered from a boy younger than 18 in good health.

The chain has TRBV6-6 and TRBJ2-4; TRBD1 agrees at 7 bases. The CDR3 loop spans 16 amino acids. V was pared by 7 bases and J by 0 bases, with 9 bases of the junction left unmatched. Germline loops: CDR1 MNHNY, CDR2 SVGAGI (reference sequence). CDR3 sequence reads: CASTTQDRLAKNIQYF. In nucleotides, the CDR3 is TGTGCCAGCACCACCCAGGACAGGCTAGCCAAAAACATTCAGTACTTC.

This CDR3 reads CAGQSGQYF. Here the CDR3 DNA reads TGTGCCGGACAGAGCGGGCAGTACTTC. The rearrangement joins TRBV27 to TRBJ2-7; perhaps TRBD1 as D (6 bases). Germline loops: CDR1 MNHEY, CDR2 SMNVEV (reference sequence). The CDR3 contains 9 residues. Deletions cut 11 bases from V and 9 bases from J, with 11 bases between.

The V call is TRBV5-1, the J call TRBJ2-5, with 8 bases fitting TRBD1. Germline lookup yields CDR1 SGHRS and CDR2 YFSETQ. This CDR3 is 14 amino acids long. The ends lost 5 bases at V and 4 bases at J; junction bases unmatched: 7. The CDR3: CASSRRDRGETQYF. The CDR3 DNA is TGCGCCAGCAGTCGAAGAGACAGGGGAGAGACCCAGTACTTC.

This clonotype was recorded a few times. J is TRBJ2-3 and V is TRBV9; 7 bases agree with TRBD2. The germline V gene encodes CDR1 SGDLS and CDR2 YYNGEE. The CDR3 spans 14 residues. The V segment lost 0 bases and the J segment 4 bases; nucleotides outside the gene matches: 2. The CDR3 loop is CASSVAAGADTQYF. For the CDR3, the DNA is TGTGCCAGCAGCGTAGCTGCGGGGGCAGATACGCAGTATTTT. Filled out from reference TRBV9 and TRBJ2-3, the complete variable domain reads DSGVTQTPKHLITATGQRVTLRCSPRSGDLSVYWYQQSLDQGLQFLIQYYNGEERAKGNILERFSAQQFPDLHSELNLSSLELGDSALYFCASSVAAGADTQYFGPGTRLTVL.

V gene TRBV7-9 combines with J gene TRBJ2-1; D gene ambiguous. The CDR3 length is 15 residues. V lost 6 bases to trimming and J lost 12 bases, with 24 bases between them. Germline values: CDR1 SEHNR, CDR2 FQNEAQ (reference sequence). CDR3 residues: CASSLTQAMTGPQFF. The CDR3 DNA sequence: TGTGCCAGCAGTTTAACCCAGGCCATGACGGGCCCGCAGTTCTTC.

This clonotype has only a few counts. The chain has TRBV28 and TRBJ2-1; D gene unclear. Germline values: CDR1 MDHEN, CDR2 SYDVKM. This CDR3 comprises 12 residues. The germline V and J ends were trimmed by 4 bases and 6 bases, with 7 bases remaining between them. The CDR3 loop is CASSSIRNEQFF. In DNA, the CDR3 is TGTGCCAGCAGTTCAATACGCAATGAGCAGTTCTTC.

This chain uses TRBV29-1 with TRBJ2-5; no reliable D call. V was shortened by 5 bases and J by 2 bases, with 9 bases between the two germline ends. Germline assignment: CDR1 SQVTM and CDR2 ANQGSEA. This CDR3 comprises 12 residues. This chain's CDR3 is CSVLSQQETQYF. The CDR3 coding sequence is TGCAGCGTTTTATCACAGCAAGAGACCCAGTACTTC.

The CDR3 nucleotides read TGTGCCAGCAGCCAAGGGGCAGGGTTAAATGAAAAACTGTTTTTT. Its protein product is CASSQGAGLNEKLFF. V and J are TRBV3-1 and TRBJ1-4, with D possibly matching TRBD1 (5 bases). The length of the CDR3 is 15 residues. With 1 base removed from V and 5 bases from J, the gap between germline ends came to 11 bases. Germline V gene lookup returns CDR1 LGHDT and CDR2 YNNKEL (reference sequence).

This clonotype occurred a few times. The chain uses TRBV6-5 and TRBJ2-4, with a tentative D call TRBD1 (6 bases). Germline lookup yields CDR1 MNHEY and CDR2 SVGAGI. Deletions cut 2 bases from V and 5 bases from J, with 10 bases between. The CDR3 is 14 residues long. The CDR3 region is CASSYNRAENIQYF. The DNA of the CDR3 is TGTGCCAGCAGTTACAACAGGGCTGAAAACATTCAGTACTTC.

V and J are TRBV20-1 and TRBJ2-5; D may be TRBD2 (6 bases). The CDR3 runs to 14 residues. Germline V gene data show CDR1 as DFQATT and CDR2 as SNEGSKA (reference sequence). The ends were cut back, 0 bases at V and 1 base at J, with 9 bases in the middle. This CDR3 reads CSARDLSGQETQYF. As DNA, the CDR3 is TGCAGTGCTAGAGATCTTAGCGGCCAAGAGACCCAGTACTTC.

The rearrangement uses TRBV6-5 and TRBJ2-7, with D unresolved. The DNA end lines up better with TRBJ2-5; the J call may be wrong. This CDR3 is built from 14 residues. In germline, CDR1 is MNHEY, CDR2 SVGAGI. CDR3 nucleotide sequence: TGTGCCAGCAGTCCCAAGTTCGGGTGGGAGACCCAGTACTTC. Translated: CASSPKFGWETQYF.

The genes are TRBV2 and TRBJ2-7, with D perhaps matching TRBD1 or TRBD2 (7 bases each). The J call may be incorrect, as the DNA end agrees better with TRBJ2-1. Per germline, CDR1 SNHLY and CDR2 FYNNEI. The CDR3 is made up of 17 amino acids. DNA for the CDR3: TGTGCCAGCGGTAACCCCGTCCAGGGGGGGGCTTCGAATGAGCAGTTCTTC. Protein sequence: CASGNPVQGGASNEQFF.

The chain combines TRBV10-3 with TRBJ2-5, with 9 bases aligning to TRBD1. The end of the DNA fits TRBJ2-7 better, so the J call may be wrong. This CDR3 comprises 17 residues. CDR1 is ENHRY, CDR2 SYGVKD, per germline. The CDR3 reads CAIRRSGVGQGSYEQYF. CDR3 DNA sequence: TGTGCCATCAGGCGATCTGGCGTGGGACAGGGATCCTACGAGCAGTACTTC.

The chain links TRBV7-9 to TRBJ1-5; 11 positions agree with TRBD1. CDR3 length: 17 amino acids. Trimming took 3 bases from V and 4 from J; bases not matched to a gene: 8. Germline values: CDR1 SEHNR, CDR2 FQNEAQ (reference sequence). The CDR3: CASSLGRDRGTNQPQHF. The CDR3 DNA sequence: TGTGCCAGCAGCTTGGGGAGGGACAGGGGGACGAATCAGCCCCAGCATTTT.

This clonotype was recorded a few times. This chain links TRBV29-1 with TRBJ2-1; D may be TRBD1 or TRBD2 (6 bases each). CDR1 is SQVTM, CDR2 ANQGSEA, per germline. The CDR3 totals 14 residues. V lost 6 bases, J lost 5 bases, and 17 bases lay in between. The CDR3 region is CSVGLWGADNEQFF. The CDR3 DNA follows: TGCAGCGTAGGTCTCTGGGGGGCCGACAATGAGCAGTTCTTC.

This clonotype has a handful of counts. The chain links TRBV20-1 to TRBJ2-3; D not resolved. CDR1 and CDR2 from the germline V gene are DFQATT and SNEGSKA (reference sequence). With 1 base removed from V and 1 base from J, the gap between germline ends came to 15 bases. This CDR3 has 16 residues. The CDR3 coding sequence is TGCAGTGCTAGAGCCGACTTTCTAAGGGGCACAGATACGCAGTATTTT. It yields the protein CSARADFLRGTDTQYF.

This clonotype showed up just a few times. The CDR3 region is CASSRDTDTQYF. The DNA for the CDR3 is TGTGCCAGCAGCCGGGACACAGATACGCAGTATTTT. The rearrangement links TRBV5-6 to TRBJ2-3; D is possibly TRBD2 (5 bases). There are 12 residues in the CDR3. Germline loops: CDR1 SGHDT, CDR2 YYEEEE. V dropped 4 bases and J dropped 2 bases, with 5 bases sitting between them.

J is TRBJ2-7 and V is TRBV2, with 7 positions matching TRBD1. CDR1 and CDR2 (germline): SNHLY, FYNNEI. V dropped 6 bases and J dropped 3; count of bases not matched to a gene: 11. CDR3 length equals 15 residues. The DNA for the CDR3 is TGTGCCAGCAGGGCAACCGGGACAGACTTCTACGAGCAGTACTTC. This codes for CASRATGTDFYEQYF. Looking up the rest from reference TRBV2 and TRBJ2-7 gives the full variable domain: EPEVTQTPSHQVTQMGQEVILRCVPISNHLYFYWYRQILGQKVEFLVSFYNNEISEKSEIFDDQFSVERPDGSNFTLKIRSTKLEDSAMYFCASRATGTDFYEQYFGPGTRLTVT.

The V gene is TRBV29-1, the J gene TRBJ2-6; no clear D gene. Germline CDR1 SQVTM, CDR2 ANQGSEA. The CDR3 runs 14 residues. V shed 3 bases and J shed 0 bases, with 6 bases lying between them. The CDR3 DNA is TGCAGCGTTGAGGCGAACTCTGGGGCCAACGTCCTGACTTTC. Translation gives CSVEANSGANVLTF.

CDR3: CASTLSRAPTYNEQFF. As DNA, the CDR3 is TGTGCCAGCACCCTCTCTCGGGCACCGACCTACAATGAGCAGTTCTTC. The chain joins TRBV7-9 to TRBJ2-5; D is unclear. The DNA matches TRBJ2-1 better at its end, which makes the J call doubtful. This CDR3 comprises 16 residues. Germline loops: CDR1 SEHNR, CDR2 FQNEAQ (reference sequence).

The sample holds a few counts of this clonotype. This chain connects TRBV5-1 to TRBJ1-1, with a tentative D call TRBD1 (5 bases). Germline lookup yields CDR1 SGHRS and CDR2 YFSETQ. The CDR3 loop spans 13 amino acids. The V and J ends lost 9 bases and 3 bases respectively, with 15 bases between them. CDR3 in amino acids: CATKGQEDTEAFF. The CDR3 nucleotides are TGCGCCACCAAGGGGCAGGAGGACACTGAAGCTTTCTTT.

The chain is built from TRBV6-5 and TRBJ1-1; D ambiguous. Per the germline V gene, CDR1 is MNHEY and CDR2 is SVGAGI. V dropped 0 bases and J dropped 4 bases, with 9 bases sitting between them. The CDR3 loop spans 14 amino acids. CDR3 sequence (DNA): TGTGCCAGCAGTTACTCGAGAATGGGCACTGAAGCTTTCTTT. Residues: CASSYSRMGTEAFF.

The gene calls are TRBV28 and TRBJ2-5; 9 bases match TRBD2. V shed 8 bases and J 1 base; nucleotides not matched to a gene: 8. The CDR3 has 15 amino acids. Looked up from germline, CDR1 is MDHEN and CDR2 is SYDVKM. CDR3 bases: TGTGCCAGCTTATCCCTAGCGGGGAGCCAAGAGACCCAGTACTTC. It yields the protein CASLSLAGSQETQYF.

This clonotype was counted a few times. The chain links TRBV25-1 to TRBJ2-5; no definite D call. The CDR3 has 11 residues. The V gene lost 3 bases and the J gene lost 7 bases, with 6 bases spanning the gap. In germline, CDR1 is MGHDK, CDR2 SYGVNS. The CDR3 sequence: CASSEDRTQYF. The CDR3 DNA reads TGTGCCAGCAGTGAGGATAGGACCCAGTACTTC.

J is TRBJ1-4 and V is TRBV20-1; D not certain. Trimming stripped 7 bases from V and 5 bases from J, with 11 bases between. CDR3 length: 12 amino acids. Germline-derived CDR1 and CDR2 are DFQATT and SNEGSKA (reference sequence). The CDR3 DNA sequence: TGCAGTGTTTCGGCACAAAATGAAAAACTGTTTTTT. Residues: CSVSAQNEKLFF.

The gene calls are TRBV3-1 and TRBJ2-2; 12 bases map to TRBD2. The length of the CDR3 is 16 residues. V shed 5 bases and J 4 bases; nucleotides not matched to a gene: 5. The germline CDR1 and CDR2 sequences are LGHDT and YNNKEL (reference sequence). The CDR3 nucleotides read TGTGCCAGCAGCTACTCTAGCGGGGGGGCCACCGGGGAGCTGTTTTTT. Amino acid sequence: CASSYSSGGATGELFF.

The chain employs TRBV4-1 and TRBJ2-7; D is unresolved. Trimming took off 2 bases at V and 1 base at J, with 6 bases between the two ends. Looked up from germline, CDR1 is MGHRA and CDR2 is YSYEKL. This CDR3 spans 13 amino acids. This CDR3 reads CASSQKGSYEQYF. In DNA, the CDR3 is TGCGCCAGCAGCCAAAAGGGTTCCTACGAGCAGTACTTC.